The next 5 T cell receptor beta chains were all read from a single sample in a study of breast tumors, draining lymph nodes, adjacent tissues. Axillary draining lymph nodes of breast cancer patients supplied the node samples. TCRdb re-called the multiplex PCR reads with MiXCR, one entry per CDR3 protein. The table shows 150,000 to 200,000 distinct CDR3 sequences, with around a third occurring only once. Sequencing used axillary lymph node tissue. The origin of the receptors is a female donor with breast cancer. Some clones in this sample may be carry-over from other donors' samples.

A word on this clonotype: The DNA is left out, because the CDR3 cannot be placed on it with certainty; the CDR3 is given as TCRdb lists it. V is TRBV7-8 and J is TRBJ2-5; the table's D call, TRBD1, was not checked against the DNA. The germline V gene encodes CDR1 SGHVS and CDR2 FQNEAQ. The CDR3 region is 22 residues in length, termini included. Here the CDR3 reads CASSPNRGPSGKLLFGSGTQYF.

This clonotype was counted at least ten times. The chain couples TRBV4-1 to TRBJ2-1; D ambiguous. The CDR3 covers 14 residues. Trimming shortened V by 0 bases and J by 5 bases, and 8 bases separated the two germline ends. The germline V gene has CDR1 MGHRA and CDR2 YSYEKL. CDR3 DNA sequence: TGCGCCAGCAGCCAAGACTTCCGGCACAATGAGCAGTTCTTC. It yields the protein CASSQDFRHNEQFF.

This clonotype was observed many times. The chain combines TRBV20-1 with TRBJ1-1, with TRBD1 as a possible D gene (5 bases). Deletions cut 3 bases from V and 5 bases from J, with 13 bases between. Germline assignment: CDR1 DFQATT and CDR2 SNEGSKA (reference sequence). The CDR3 is 13 residues long. The CDR3 spells CSASDPRETEAFF. For the CDR3, the DNA is TGCAGTGCTAGTGATCCCAGGGAGACTGAAGCTTTCTTT.

This clonotype appeared many times. The chain recombines TRBV7-2 with TRBJ2-2; 14 positions match TRBD2. The germline V gene has CDR1 SGHTA and CDR2 FQGNSA. Unmatched junction bases numbered 4, after V lost 4 bases and J lost 6 bases. This CDR3 has 16 residues. DNA of the CDR3: TGTGCCAGCAGCTCTAGACTAGCGGGGGGGGCCGGGGAGCTGTTTTTT. This gives the protein CASSSRLAGGAGELFF.

This clonotype was observed many times. The junction shows a germline mismatch at one end, possibly a read error. The chain carries TRBV2 and TRBJ2-1; D is ambiguous. CDR3 length: 13 residues. Per germline, CDR1 SNHLY and CDR2 FYNNEI. CDR3 loop: CASSEGLRRPRVF. CDR3 in DNA: TGTGCCAGCAGTGAAGGGCTTCGGCGACCGCGAGTCTTC.